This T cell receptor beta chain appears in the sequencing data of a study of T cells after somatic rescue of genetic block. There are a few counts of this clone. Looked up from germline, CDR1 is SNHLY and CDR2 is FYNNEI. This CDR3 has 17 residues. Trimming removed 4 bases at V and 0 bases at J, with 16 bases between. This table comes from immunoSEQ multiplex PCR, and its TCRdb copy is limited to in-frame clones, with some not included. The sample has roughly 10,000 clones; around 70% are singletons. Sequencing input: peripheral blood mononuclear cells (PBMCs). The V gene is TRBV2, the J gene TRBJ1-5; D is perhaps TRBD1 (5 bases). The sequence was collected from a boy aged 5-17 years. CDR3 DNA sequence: TGTGCCAGCAGTGGAATCGGGGGTAGAAGTAGCAATCAGCCCCAGCATTTT. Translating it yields CASSGIGGRSSNQPQHF.